This T cell receptor (beta chain) was identified during a study of cytomegalovirus exposure and HLA in healthy donors. The junction had 17 bases not matched to a gene; V was cut back by 5 bases and J by 7 bases. Per germline, CDR1 SEHNR and CDR2 FQNEAQ (reference sequence). The CDR3 sequence is 18 residues long. PCR involved 60 Vbeta and 13 Jbeta primers. Sequencing used immunoSEQ multiplex PCR; TCRdb keeps in-frame clones, though not all of them. The sample has 140,000 or so clones, 80% seen once. In its sample, this clone was seen once. The sequence derives from a man in his forties in good health and CMV-seronegative. The sample taken for sequencing was PBMCs. The chain uses TRBV7-9 and TRBJ1-6; 7 bases fit TRBD1. The CDR3 is CASSPRGIGWMENSPLHF. The CDR3 DNA is TGTGCCAGCAGCCCCAGGGGGATTGGGTGGATGGAGAATTCACCCCTCCACTTT.